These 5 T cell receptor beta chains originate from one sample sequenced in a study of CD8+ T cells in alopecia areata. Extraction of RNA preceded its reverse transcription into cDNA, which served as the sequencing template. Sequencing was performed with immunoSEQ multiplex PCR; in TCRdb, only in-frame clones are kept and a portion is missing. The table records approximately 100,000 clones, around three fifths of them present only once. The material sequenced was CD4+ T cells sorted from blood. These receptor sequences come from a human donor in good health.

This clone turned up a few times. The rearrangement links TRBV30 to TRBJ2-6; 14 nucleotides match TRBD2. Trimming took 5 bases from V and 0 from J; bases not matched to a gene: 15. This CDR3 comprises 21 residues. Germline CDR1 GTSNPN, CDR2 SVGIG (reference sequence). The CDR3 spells CAWELTGTSGGPSSGANVLTF. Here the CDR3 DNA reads TGTGCCTGGGAATTAACCGGGACTAGCGGGGGACCAAGCTCTGGGGCCAACGTCCTGACTTTC. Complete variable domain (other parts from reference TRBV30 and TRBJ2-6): SQTIHQWPATLVQPVGSPLSLECTVEGTSNPNLYWYRQAAGRGLQLLFYSVGIGQISSEVPQNLSASRPQDRQFILSSKKLLLSDSGFYLCAWELTGTSGGPSSGANVLTFGAGSRLTVL.

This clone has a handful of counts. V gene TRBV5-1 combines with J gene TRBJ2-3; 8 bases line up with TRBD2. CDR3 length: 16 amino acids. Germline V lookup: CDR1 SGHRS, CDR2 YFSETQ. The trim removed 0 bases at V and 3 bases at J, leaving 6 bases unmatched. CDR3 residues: CASSLGLARPTDTQYF. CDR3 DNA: TGCGCCAGCAGCTTGGGACTAGCGCGGCCTACAGATACGCAGTATTTT.

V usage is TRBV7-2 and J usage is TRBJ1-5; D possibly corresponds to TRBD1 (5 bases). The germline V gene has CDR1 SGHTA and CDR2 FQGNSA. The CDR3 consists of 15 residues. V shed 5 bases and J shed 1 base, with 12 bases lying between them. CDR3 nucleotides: TGTGCCAGCAGCCCAGGGCAGGGCAGCAATCAGCCCCAGCATTTT. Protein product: CASSPGQGSNQPQHF.

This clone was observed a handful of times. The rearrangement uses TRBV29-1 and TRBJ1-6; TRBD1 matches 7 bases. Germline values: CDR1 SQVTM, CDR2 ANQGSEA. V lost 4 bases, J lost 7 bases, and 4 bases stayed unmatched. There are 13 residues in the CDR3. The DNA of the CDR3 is TGCAGCGTTGCGGGGGACAGAAATTCACCCCTCCACTTT. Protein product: CSVAGDRNSPLHF.

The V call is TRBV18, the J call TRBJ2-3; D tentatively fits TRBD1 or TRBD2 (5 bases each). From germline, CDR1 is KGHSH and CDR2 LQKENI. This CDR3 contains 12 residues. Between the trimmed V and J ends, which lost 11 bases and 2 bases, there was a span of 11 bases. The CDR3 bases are TGTGCCTCGGTGGGGGACACAGATACGCAGTATTTT. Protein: CASVGDTDTQYF.